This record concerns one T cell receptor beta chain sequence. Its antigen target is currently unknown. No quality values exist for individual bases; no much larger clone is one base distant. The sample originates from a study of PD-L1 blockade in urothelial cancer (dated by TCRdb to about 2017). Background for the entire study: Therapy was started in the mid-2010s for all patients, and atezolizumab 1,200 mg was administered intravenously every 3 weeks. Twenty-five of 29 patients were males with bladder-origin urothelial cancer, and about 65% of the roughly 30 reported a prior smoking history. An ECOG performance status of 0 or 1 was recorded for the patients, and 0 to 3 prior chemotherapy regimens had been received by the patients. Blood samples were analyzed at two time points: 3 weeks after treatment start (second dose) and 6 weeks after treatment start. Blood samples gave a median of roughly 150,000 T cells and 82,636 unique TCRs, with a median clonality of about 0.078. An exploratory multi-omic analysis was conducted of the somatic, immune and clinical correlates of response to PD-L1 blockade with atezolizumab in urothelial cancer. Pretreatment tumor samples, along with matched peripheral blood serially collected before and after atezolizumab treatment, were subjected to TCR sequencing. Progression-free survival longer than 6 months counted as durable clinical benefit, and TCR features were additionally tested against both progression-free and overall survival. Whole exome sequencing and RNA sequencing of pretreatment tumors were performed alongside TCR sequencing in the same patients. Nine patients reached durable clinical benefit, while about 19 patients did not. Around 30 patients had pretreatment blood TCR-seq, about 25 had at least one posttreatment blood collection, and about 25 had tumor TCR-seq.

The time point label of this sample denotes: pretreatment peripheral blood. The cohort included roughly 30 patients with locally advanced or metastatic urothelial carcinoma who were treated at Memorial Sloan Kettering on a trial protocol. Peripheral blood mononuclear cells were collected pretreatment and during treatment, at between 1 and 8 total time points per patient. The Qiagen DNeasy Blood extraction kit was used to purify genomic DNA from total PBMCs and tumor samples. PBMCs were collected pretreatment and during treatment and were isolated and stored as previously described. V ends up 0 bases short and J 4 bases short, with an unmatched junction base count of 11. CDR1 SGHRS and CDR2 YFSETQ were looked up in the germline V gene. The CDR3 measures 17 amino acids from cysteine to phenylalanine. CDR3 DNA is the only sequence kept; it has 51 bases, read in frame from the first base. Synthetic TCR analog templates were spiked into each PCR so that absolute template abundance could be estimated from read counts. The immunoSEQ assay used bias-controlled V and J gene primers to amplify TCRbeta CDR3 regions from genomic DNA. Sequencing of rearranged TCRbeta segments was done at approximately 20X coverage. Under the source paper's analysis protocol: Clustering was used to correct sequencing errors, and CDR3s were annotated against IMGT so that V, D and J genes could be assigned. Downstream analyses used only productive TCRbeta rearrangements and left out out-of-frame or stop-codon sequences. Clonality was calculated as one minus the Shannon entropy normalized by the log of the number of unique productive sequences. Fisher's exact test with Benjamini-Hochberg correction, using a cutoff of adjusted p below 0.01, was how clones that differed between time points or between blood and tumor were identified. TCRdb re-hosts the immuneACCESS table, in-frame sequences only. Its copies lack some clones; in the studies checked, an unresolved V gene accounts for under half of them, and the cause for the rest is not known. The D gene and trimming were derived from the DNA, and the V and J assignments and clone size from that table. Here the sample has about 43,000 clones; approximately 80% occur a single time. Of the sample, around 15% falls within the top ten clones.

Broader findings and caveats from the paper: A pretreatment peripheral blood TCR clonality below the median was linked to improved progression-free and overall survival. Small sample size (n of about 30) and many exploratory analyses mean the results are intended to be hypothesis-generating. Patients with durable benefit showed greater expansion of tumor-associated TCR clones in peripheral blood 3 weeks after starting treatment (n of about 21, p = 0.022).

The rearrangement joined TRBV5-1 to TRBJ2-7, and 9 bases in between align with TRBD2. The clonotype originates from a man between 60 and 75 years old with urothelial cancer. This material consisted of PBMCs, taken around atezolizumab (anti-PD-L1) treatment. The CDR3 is CASSLGSSGSRIYEQYF. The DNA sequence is TGCGCCAGCAGCTTGGGTAGTAGCGGGAGTAGAATTTACGAGCAGTACTTC.